One and the same sample provided the 11 T cell receptor beta chains below, sequenced in a study of Graves' ophthalmopathy and Graves' hyperthyroidism (dated by TCRdb to 2016 to 2019). The run used an Illumina HiSeq 2000. For repertoire sequencing, TCR beta CDR3 regions were amplified from RNA transcripts. A first-round RT-PCR used HTBI primers with the Qiagen OneStep RT-PCR kit, followed by a second-round multiplex PCR, size selection and purification. TCRdb took the public reads, trimmed them with fastp at Q25, ran MiXCR for clone calling and kept in-frame beta chains. A single entry per CDR3 protein holds the most common genes and DNA from its merged rows. For this sample there are 350,000 to 450,000 distinct CDR3 sequences; roughly 21% appear just once. The ten largest clones add up to around 3% of the sample. Material for sequencing was peripheral blood. The receptors were gathered from a woman younger than 30 with stable Graves' hyperthyroidism. Donor details come from another sample of the same person, matched by shared clones.

As regards this clonotype: At one of its ends the junction is not consistent with the germline gene, which may arise from a read error. V and J are TRBV11-2 and TRBJ2-5, with D possibly being TRBD2 (7 bases). This CDR3 contains 17 residues. The germline V gene encodes CDR1 SGHAT and CDR2 FQNNGV. In nucleotides, the CDR3 is TGTGCCAGCATCTTAGGCCTAACTAGGGGGGGGAAAGAGACCCAGTACTTC. As protein: CASILGLTRGGKETQYF. The complete variable domain, with remaining parts taken from reference TRBV11-2 and TRBJ2-5, reads EAGVAQSPRYKIIEKRQSVAFWCNPISGHATLYWYQQILGQGPKLLIQFQNNGVVDDSQLPKDRFSAERLKGVDSTLKIQPAKLEDSAVYLCASILGLTRGGKETQYFGPGTRLLVL.

About this clonotype: This may be a read error: a much more frequent sequence differs by one nucleotide. V is TRBV6-5 and J is TRBJ2-7; a weak D match, TRBD2 (6 bases). The CDR3 covers 14 residues. CDR1 and CDR2 from the germline V gene are MNHEY and SVGAGI. Written as DNA, the CDR3 is TGTGCCATCAGTTACTCGGAGGGTGCGGGCGAGCAGTACTTC. Protein product: CAISYSEGAGEQYF.

This clonotype was found many times. J is TRBJ2-3 and V is TRBV7-2; D gene unclear. CDR1 and CDR2 (germline): SGHTA, FQGNSA. V gave up 0 bases and J gave up 4 bases, with 14 bases separating them. The CDR3 has 16 amino acids. The CDR3 region is CASSLALGALADTQYF. CDR3 nucleotide sequence: TGTGCCAGCAGCTTAGCCTTAGGAGCCTTGGCAGATACGCAGTATTTT.

This clonotype was detected ten times or more. The rearrangement uses TRBV25-1 and TRBJ1-6; D is undetermined. The CDR3 sequence is 14 residues long. Germline V lookup: CDR1 MGHDK, CDR2 SYGVNS. V was clipped by 6 bases and J by 9 bases, with 15 bases between them. The CDR3 reads CASRGPAAGSPLHF. The CDR3 DNA reads TGTGCCAGCAGAGGACCCGCGGCGGGTTCACCCCTCCACTTT.

V gene TRBV29-1 combines with J gene TRBJ1-1; D call uncertain. Trimming cost V 5 bases and J 5 bases, with 21 bases left between them. The CDR3 totals 15 residues. From germline, CDR1 is SQVTM and CDR2 ANQGSEA. The DNA for the CDR3 is TGCAGCGTTAAATTAGGGTCCTCAAAAAAAACTGAAGCTTTCTTT. It codes for CSVKLGSSKKTEAFF.

This clonotype occurred many times. The chain carries TRBV7-9 and TRBJ2-7; 13 nucleotides agree with TRBD2. The CDR3 loop spans 15 amino acids. J gave up 9 bases and V 5 bases, and 10 bases lay outside the gene matches. CDR1 is SEHNR, CDR2 FQNEAQ, per germline (reference sequence). CDR3: CASSLGFGLAGVQYF. The CDR3 DNA reads TGTGCCAGCAGCCTGGGCTTCGGACTAGCGGGAGTGCAGTACTTC.

J is TRBJ2-2 and V is TRBV12-3 or TRBV12-4; D remains unclear. CDR3 size: 14 residues. The V end was cut by 3 bases, the J end by 1 base, with 6 bases between. CDR3 residues: CASSFPVNTGELFF. CDR3 DNA sequence: TGTGCCAGCAGTTTTCCGGTGAACACCGGGGAGCTGTTTTTT.

The chain has TRBV6-5 and TRBJ1-2; no definite D call. The CDR3 is made up of 16 amino acids. CDR1 and CDR2 from the germline V gene are MNHEY and SVGAGI. Deletions cut 4 bases from V and 0 bases from J, with 15 bases between. CDR3 sequence reads: CASSSPRREANYGYTF. The CDR3 nucleotides read TGTGCCAGCAGTTCCCCCAGGCGGGAGGCTAACTATGGCTACACCTTC.

Ten or more counts support this clonotype. The chain combines TRBV6-7 with TRBJ1-5, with 8 bases matching TRBD1. TRBV6-7 is filed as an ORF, its function uncertain. The CDR3 has 15 amino acids. V shed 6 bases, J shed 7 bases, and the junction held 11 bases outside the gene matches. CDR3 residues: CASRPGQGVWQPQHF. CDR3 in DNA: TGTGCCAGCAGACCTGGACAGGGAGTATGGCAGCCCCAGCATTTT.

This clonotype was seen at least ten times. V is TRBV25-1 and J is TRBJ2-7, with 7 bases fitting TRBD1. V shed 1 base and J 6 bases; nucleotides not matched to a gene: 12. The CDR3 runs 16 residues. From germline, CDR1 is MGHDK and CDR2 SYGVNS. In nucleotides, the CDR3 is TGTGCCAGCAGTGAATCTAGTGGGACAGCGAGGGTCGAGCAGTACTTC. Its translation: CASSESSGTARVEQYF.

This clonotype was counted at least ten times. The chain couples TRBV11-2 to TRBJ2-7; 9 bases fit TRBD1. Germline CDR1 and CDR2: SGHAT and FQNNGV. Trimming cost V 1 base and J 4 bases; bases outside gene matches: 5. This CDR3 is 15 amino acids long. The CDR3 sequence is CASSLVRTGVYEQYF. CDR3 nucleotides: TGTGCCAGCAGCTTAGTACGGACAGGGGTTTACGAGCAGTACTTC.